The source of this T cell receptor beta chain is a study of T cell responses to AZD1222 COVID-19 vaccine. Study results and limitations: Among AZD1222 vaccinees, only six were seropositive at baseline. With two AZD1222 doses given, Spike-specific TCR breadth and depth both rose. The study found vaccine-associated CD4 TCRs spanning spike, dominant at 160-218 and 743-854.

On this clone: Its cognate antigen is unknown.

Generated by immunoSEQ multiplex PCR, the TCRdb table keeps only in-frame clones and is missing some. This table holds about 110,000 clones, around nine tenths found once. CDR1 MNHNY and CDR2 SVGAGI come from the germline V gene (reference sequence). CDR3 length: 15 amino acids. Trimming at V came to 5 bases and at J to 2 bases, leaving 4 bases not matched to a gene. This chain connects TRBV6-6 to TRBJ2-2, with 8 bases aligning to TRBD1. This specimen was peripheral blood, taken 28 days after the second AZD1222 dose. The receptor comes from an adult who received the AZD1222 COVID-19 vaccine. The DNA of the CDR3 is TGTGCCAGCAGTCAGGGACAGGTCAACACCGGGGAGCTGTTTTTT. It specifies CASSQGQVNTGELFF.